Included here is one TCR beta chain sequence, with context. This record belongs to a study of blood T cell repertoires in COVID-19. Whole-study context: Sites across the United States, Italy and Spain contributed samples from acute and convalescent COVID-19. PBMCs, B-cell-depleted T cells, or T cells provided the cDNA or gDNA that made up the material.

The CDR3 has 15 amino acids. Germline V gene data show CDR1 as SGHTS and CDR2 as YDEGEE. Trimming shortened V by 3 bases and J by 4 bases, and 16 bases separated the two germline ends. Original analysis: For nucleated cells, counts were estimated from reference gene primer amplification. The method was immunoSEQ multiplex PCR; TCRdb's version includes in-frame clones alone and lacks a portion of them. V and J calls and clone size follow that table, whereas D and trimming were derived from the DNA. This sample has about 130,000 clones; nearly 90% occur once, and the top ten carry about 1.2%. The receptor comes from a woman over 75 with acute or convalescent COVID-19. The chain carries TRBV5-8 and TRBJ2-5; D may be TRBD1 (6 bases). Sequencing was carried out using peripheral blood. The CDR3 reads CASSWFGTHGETQYF. The DNA of the CDR3 is TGTGCCAGCAGCTGGTTCGGGACACATGGAGAGACCCAGTACTTC.